Below are 21 T cell receptor beta chains sequenced from a single sample in a study of T cell responses to AZD1222 COVID-19 vaccine. Sequencing used immunoSEQ multiplex PCR; TCRdb keeps in-frame clones, though not all of them. This table has about 120,000 clones, 90% to 95% appearing once. Sequenced here: peripheral blood, sampled on day 0 of AZD1222 vaccination. The receptors derive from an adult in good health.

The chain couples TRBV7-9 to TRBJ2-7; TRBD2 matches at 10 bases. The CDR3 extends over 17 amino acids. Germline loops: CDR1 SEHNR, CDR2 FQNEAQ (reference sequence). The J segment lost 0 bases and the V segment lost 4 bases, leaving 9 bases of the junction unmatched. DNA of the CDR3: TGTGCCAGCAGCTCCCCTAGGGGACTAGCGTTCTCCTACGAGCAGTACTTC. It translates to CASSSPRGLAFSYEQYF.

CDR3 bases: TGTGCCAGCAGTGCCGGGACAGGGGGCTTTGATACCCAGTACTTC. It codes for CASSAGTGGFDTQYF. The chain employs TRBV9 and TRBJ2-5; TRBD1 aligns across 12 bases. The CDR3 is 15 residues long. Germline CDR1 is SGDLS and CDR2 is YYNGEE. Trimming cost V 5 bases and J 8 bases; bases outside gene matches: 10. The whole variable domain, remainder taken from reference TRBV9 and TRBJ2-5, is DSGVTQTPKHLITATGQRVTLRCSPRSGDLSVYWYQQSLDQGLQFLIQYYNGEERAKGNILERFSAQQFPDLHSELNLSSLELGDSALYFCASSAGTGGFDTQYFGPGTRLLVL.

Remarks on this clone: Germline and junction disagree at one end, which may indicate a read error. This chain's CDR3 is CASASPGTGHIF. The CDR3 DNA reads as TGTGCCAGCGCTTCCCCCGGGACAGGGCATATCTTT. The chain carries TRBV27 and TRBJ1-1; 9 bases are a match to TRBD1. CDR1 is MNHEY and CDR2 is SMNVEV in the germline V gene (reference sequence). This CDR3 is built from 12 residues.

V gene TRBV5-1 combines with J gene TRBJ2-1, with TRBD2 identical over 9 bases. Germline assignment: CDR1 SGHRS and CDR2 YFSETQ. V dropped 5 bases and J dropped 8; count of bases not matched to a gene: 11. The CDR3 extends over 15 amino acids. CDR3 protein: CASSESASGKYEQFF. Written as DNA, the CDR3 is TGCGCCAGCAGTGAGAGCGCTAGCGGGAAATATGAGCAGTTCTTC.

CDR3 amino acids: CASSLGGGEQFF. In nucleotides, the CDR3 is TGTGCCAGCAGCTTGGGCGGTGGGGAGCAGTTCTTC. The chain is built from TRBV5-5 and TRBJ2-1; D is unclear. The CDR3 runs 12 residues. V gave up 0 bases and J gave up 10 bases, with 8 bases separating them. Per the germline V gene, CDR1 is SGHKS and CDR2 is YYEKEE (reference sequence).

This clone was recorded once. V and J are TRBV2 and TRBJ2-7; 11 nucleotides match TRBD1. Germline V CDR1 and CDR2: SNHLY, FYNNEI. J gave up 7 bases and V 4 bases, and 12 bases lay outside the gene matches. CDR3 length: 16 residues. The CDR3, as DNA: TGTGCCAGCAGTGCCACGCTCGGGACAGGGGGACAAGAGCAGTACTTC. This codes for CASSATLGTGGQEQYF.

DNA of the CDR3: TGTGCCAGCAGCTCTTGGGGGAGGGACCCCGGGGAGCTGTTTTTT. It specifies CASSSWGRDPGELFF. V is TRBV5-4 and J is TRBJ2-2; 7 bases align to TRBD2. Per the germline V gene, CDR1 is SGHNT and CDR2 is YYREEE (reference sequence). Trimming at V came to 3 bases and at J to 6 bases, leaving 8 bases not matched to a gene. This CDR3 is built from 15 residues.

The chain uses TRBV27 and TRBJ1-2; D possibly corresponds to TRBD1 (6 bases). V shed 9 bases and J shed 2 bases, with 13 bases lying between them. The CDR3 loop spans 13 amino acids. CDR1 and CDR2 (germline): MNHEY, SMNVEV (reference sequence). The CDR3 DNA sequence: TGTGCCAGTAGGGACACTTGGAACTATGGCTACACCTTC. Amino acid sequence: CASRDTWNYGYTF.

This clone was counted a few times. The chain is built from TRBV27 and TRBJ2-7, with D unresolved. Trimming took off 7 bases at V and 7 bases at J, with 20 bases between the two ends. The CDR3 is made up of 14 amino acids. In germline, CDR1 is MNHEY, CDR2 SMNVEV (reference sequence). CDR3 sequence: CASTVAPGQPEQYF. The CDR3 DNA follows: TGTGCCAGCACGGTGGCGCCTGGTCAGCCGGAGCAGTACTTC.

This clone was seen only once. The junction departs from the called germline gene at one end, perhaps through a read error. The chain combines TRBV11-1 with TRBJ1-2; D perhaps matches TRBD1 (5 bases). Germline V gene sequence: CDR1 SGHAT, CDR2 FQDESV (reference sequence). The CDR3 covers 13 residues. CDR3: CASSVAGTYGYTF. In DNA, the CDR3 is TGTGCCAGCAGCGTAGCAGGGACCTATGGCTACACCTTC. Using reference TRBV11-1 and TRBJ1-2 for the parts outside the CDR3, the full variable domain is EAEVAQSPRYKITEKSQAVAFWCDPISGHATLYWYRQILGQGPELLVQFQDESVVDDSQLPKDRFSAERLKGVDSTLKIQPAELGDSAMYLCASSVAGTYGYTFGSGTRLTVV.

This clone was seen a handful of times. The rearrangement joins TRBV30 to TRBJ1-6; D gene unclear. This CDR3 region has 13 residues. Trimming left V 3 bases short and J 14 bases short, with 17 bases between. Per the germline V gene, CDR1 is GTSNPN and CDR2 is SVGIG (reference sequence). CDR3 protein: CAWRRAPGESLHF. CDR3 in DNA: TGTGCCTGGAGGAGAGCGCCTGGGGAGTCCCTCCACTTT.

The J gene is TRBJ2-3, the V gene TRBV12-3 or TRBV12-4; 10 nucleotides align to TRBD2. The CDR3 has 13 amino acids. Losses at the gene ends were 5 bases for V and 5 bases for J; bases not matched to a gene: 1. CDR3 residues: CASSRTSGDTQYF. The CDR3 DNA sequence: TGTGCCAGCAGTCGGACTAGCGGAGATACGCAGTATTTT.

The rearrangement uses TRBV2 and TRBJ2-1; 14 bases match TRBD2. The germline V gene encodes CDR1 SNHLY and CDR2 FYNNEI. J lost 8 bases, V lost 4 bases, and 4 bases had no gene match. This CDR3 has 15 amino acids. The CDR3, as DNA: TGTGCCAGCAGTGGGACTAGCGGGAGGTTCGATGAGCAGTTCTTC. Its protein is CASSGTSGRFDEQFF. Supplemented by reference TRBV2 and TRBJ2-1, the full variable domain reads EPEVTQTPSHQVTQMGQEVILRCVPISNHLYFYWYRQILGQKVEFLVSFYNNEISEKSEIFDDQFSVERPDGSNFTLKIRSTKLEDSAMYFCASSGTSGRFDEQFFGPGTRLTVL.

This clone was observed once. The rearrangement joins TRBV29-1 to TRBJ1-2; D is possibly TRBD1 (6 bases). V was pared by 7 bases and J by 6 bases, with 15 bases between. The CDR3 is 12 amino acids. In germline, CDR1 is SQVTM, CDR2 ANQGSEA. CDR3 DNA sequence: TGCAGCGGGCTGGGGGGGCGCGATGGCTACACCTTC. Translated: CSGLGGRDGYTF.

By proportion, this clone is medium-sized. V usage is TRBV10-1 and J usage is TRBJ2-5, with D perhaps matching TRBD2 (5 bases). Germline V gene lookup returns CDR1 WNHNN and CDR2 SYGVQD (reference sequence). Deletions cut 0 bases from V and 5 bases from J, with 13 bases between. The CDR3 runs to 15 residues. The CDR3 region is CASSESYEGWETQYF. The CDR3 nucleotides are TGCGCCAGCAGTGAGTCGTATGAGGGATGGGAGACCCAGTACTTC.

The rearrangement joins TRBV6-4 to TRBJ2-1, with TRBD1 as a possible D gene (5 bases). There are 14 residues in the CDR3. Trimming took off 2 bases at V and 4 bases at J, with 9 bases between the two ends. Germline V gives CDR1 MRHNA, CDR2 SNTAGT. The CDR3 loop reads CASSDGAEYNEQFF. The CDR3 coding sequence is TGTGCCAGCAGTGACGGGGCCGAATACAATGAGCAGTTCTTC.

This rearrangement joins TRBV11-3 to TRBJ2-2, with D possibly being TRBD1 (5 bases). The CDR3 covers 14 residues. The germline gives CDR1 SGHNT, CDR2 YENEEA. V was pared by 4 bases and J by 6 bases, with 12 bases between. The CDR3 spells CASSSGRVPGELFF. The CDR3 DNA follows: TGTGCCAGCAGCTCGGGCAGGGTGCCCGGGGAGCTGTTTTTT.

The chain combines TRBV19 with TRBJ1-5, with D unclear. V lost 6 bases and J 3 bases, leaving 24 bases between the germline ends. Germline-derived CDR1 and CDR2 are LNHDA and SQIVND (reference sequence). This CDR3 has 18 residues. The CDR3 DNA follows: TGTGCCAGTAGACAAAGCTTAGGGTCGGGAACTTTCAATCAGCCCCAGCATTTT. Its translation: CASRQSLGSGTFNQPQHF. Filled out from reference TRBV19 and TRBJ1-5, the complete variable domain reads DGGITQSPKYLFRKEGQNVTLSCEQNLNHDAMYWYRQDPGQGLRLIYYSQIVNDFQKGDIAEGYSVSREKKESFPLTVTSAQKNPTAFYLCASRQSLGSGTFNQPQHFGDGTRLSIL.

The chain recombines TRBV6-5 with TRBJ2-3, with D hard to call. This CDR3 has 15 residues. Trimming left V 0 bases short and J 2 bases short, with 9 bases between. Germline V gene data show CDR1 as MNHEY and CDR2 as SVGAGI. CDR3 in amino acids: CASSYSHGNTDTQYF. The CDR3 bases are TGTGCCAGCAGTTACTCCCACGGAAACACAGATACGCAGTATTTT.

The gene calls are TRBV20-1 and TRBJ2-1; D not resolved. The CDR3 loop spans 10 amino acids. Germline loops: CDR1 DFQATT, CDR2 SNEGSKA (reference sequence). With 4 bases removed from V and 5 bases from J, the gap between germline ends came to 3 bases. The CDR3 sequence is CSAKNNEQFF. As DNA, the CDR3 is TGCAGTGCTAAAAACAATGAGCAGTTCTTC.

This clone came up once. The chain recombines TRBV28 with TRBJ2-7, with 9 bases that match TRBD1. Germline V lookup: CDR1 MDHEN, CDR2 SYDVKM. The J segment lost 5 bases and the V segment lost 2 bases, leaving 4 bases of the junction unmatched. The CDR3 loop spans 14 amino acids. The DNA of the CDR3 is TGTGCCAGCAGTTTAGGGGACAGGGCCCACGAGCAGTACTTC. Its translation is CASSLGDRAHEQYF.